This TCR beta chain was identified during a study of tumor-infiltrating lymphocytes in primary liver carcinoma. Study as a whole: Primary liver carcinoma, confirmed by histopathology, was surgically resected. Study outcomes and limitations: Tumors carried a top-250-clone fraction significantly exceeding that of blood (p = 0.039).

About this clonotype itself: Its specificity is not known. Since a much larger clone is just one base distant, this may be a read error.

Alongside blood RNA obtained from unsorted whole blood, germline DNA was also extracted. Constant-region priming of roughly 500 ng total RNA yielded TCR beta cDNA. Researchers made the TCR beta libraries by running three nested multiplex PCR rounds with slightly modified ARM-PCR. Each of the first two PCR rounds ran roughly 9 cycles with TRBV1-TRBV30 forward and C-beta reverse primers. MiXCR, run by TCRdb on the multiplex PCR reads, gives a single entry per CDR3 protein. The sample yields 250,000 to 400,000 distinct CDR3 sequences, approximately 65% seen once. The CDR3 is 13 residues long. V dropped 6 bases and J dropped 4; count of bases not matched to a gene: 4. CDR1 and CDR2 (germline): ENHRY, SYGVKD.

The sequenced sample was peripheral blood. The source is a man in his forties with primary liver carcinoma and hepatitis B virus infection. V is TRBV10-3 and J is TRBJ2-3; 7 bases map to TRBD1. The CDR3 is CAIRGTDADTQYF. The CDR3 nucleotides are TGTGCCATCAGGGGGACAGACGCAGATACGCAGTATTTT.